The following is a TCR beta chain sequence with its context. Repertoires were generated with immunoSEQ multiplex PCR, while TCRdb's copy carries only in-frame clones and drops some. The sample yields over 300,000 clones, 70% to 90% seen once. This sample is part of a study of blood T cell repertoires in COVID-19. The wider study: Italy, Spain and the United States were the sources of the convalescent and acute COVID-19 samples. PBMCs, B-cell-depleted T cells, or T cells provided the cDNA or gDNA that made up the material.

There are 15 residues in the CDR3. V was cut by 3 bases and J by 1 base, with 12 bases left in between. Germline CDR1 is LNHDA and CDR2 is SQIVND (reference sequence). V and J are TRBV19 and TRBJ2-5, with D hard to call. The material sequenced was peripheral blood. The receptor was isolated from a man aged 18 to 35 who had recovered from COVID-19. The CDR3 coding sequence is TGTGCCAGTAGTATGGGCACAAACGGCCAAGAGACCCAGTACTTC. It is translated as CASSMGTNGQETQYF.